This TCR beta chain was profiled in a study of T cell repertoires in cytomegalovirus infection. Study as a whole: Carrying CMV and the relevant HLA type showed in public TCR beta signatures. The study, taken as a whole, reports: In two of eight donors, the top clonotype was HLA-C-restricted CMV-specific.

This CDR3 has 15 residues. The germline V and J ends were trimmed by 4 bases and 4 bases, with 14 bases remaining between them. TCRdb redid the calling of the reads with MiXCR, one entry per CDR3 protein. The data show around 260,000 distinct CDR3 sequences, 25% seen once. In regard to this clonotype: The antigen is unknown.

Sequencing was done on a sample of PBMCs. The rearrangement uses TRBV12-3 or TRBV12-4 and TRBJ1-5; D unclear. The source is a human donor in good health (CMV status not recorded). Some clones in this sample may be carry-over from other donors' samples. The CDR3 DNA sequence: TGTGCCAGCAGTTCCCCGGTCGGAGAAAATCAGCCCCAGCATTTT. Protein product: CASSSPVGENQPQHF.